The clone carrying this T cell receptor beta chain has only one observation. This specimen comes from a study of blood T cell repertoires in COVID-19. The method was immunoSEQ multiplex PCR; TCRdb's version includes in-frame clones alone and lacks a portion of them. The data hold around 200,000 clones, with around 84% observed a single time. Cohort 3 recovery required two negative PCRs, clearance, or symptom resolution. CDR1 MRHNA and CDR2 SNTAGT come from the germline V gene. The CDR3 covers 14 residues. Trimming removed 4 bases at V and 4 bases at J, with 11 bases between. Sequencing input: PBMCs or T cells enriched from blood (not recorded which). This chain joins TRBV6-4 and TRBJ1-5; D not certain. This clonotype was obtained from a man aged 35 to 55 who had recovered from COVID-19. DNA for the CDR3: TGTGCCAGCAGTGTGAGGGCCGGGAATCAGCCCCAGCATTTT. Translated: CASSVRAGNQPQHF.